These 30 T cell receptor beta chains share one sample of origin, sequenced in a study of molecular identifiers for immune sequencing clone quantification. Using its own MiXCR run on the PCR reads, TCRdb lists one record per CDR3 protein. The table lists under 650,000 distinct CDR3 sequences, 15% to 20% of them singletons, with 0.75% to 0.95% in the top ten. The material sequenced was naive CD8+ T cells from blood, with Jurkat cell RNA spiked in. The subset here: FACS-sorted CD8+CD4-CCR7+CD45RA+ naive T cells. The receptors were sampled from a human donor in good health. Some libraries in this study had Jurkat cell RNA spiked in.

Only a few counts were recorded for this clonotype. J is TRBJ2-7 and V is TRBV9; 7 bases match TRBD2. CDR3 size: 17 residues. Looked up from germline, CDR1 is SGDLS and CDR2 is YYNGEE. After removal of 3 bases from V and 0 bases from J, the junction contained 12 bases not matched to a gene. CDR3 amino acids: CASSAGGVADLSYEQYF. CDR3 coding DNA: TGTGCCAGCAGCGCGGGGGGTGTAGCGGACCTCTCCTACGAGCAGTACTTC.

Turning to this clonotype: The conserved phenylalanine or tryptophan is not found at the CDR3 terminus, so this likely reflects a read error. The chain joins TRBV7-3 to TRBJ2-1, with 12 nucleotides matching TRBD2. Unmatched junction bases numbered 1, after V lost 2 bases and J lost 5 bases. Germline CDR1 SGHTA, CDR2 FQGTGA. This CDR3 contains 15 residues. The CDR3 loop is CASSLGLAGNNEQFL. The CDR3 DNA follows: TGTGCCAGCAGCTTAGGACTAGCGGGGAACAATGAGCAGTTCCTC.

As to this clonotype: This may come from a read error, since a much larger clone is one base off. The rearrangement links TRBV7-3 to TRBJ2-2, with D possibly matching TRBD2 (6 bases). The CDR3 covers 14 residues. The germline gives CDR1 SGHTA, CDR2 FQGTGA. The CDR3 DNA reads as TGTGCCGGCAGCTTATTCGGGGGCACCGGGGAGCTGTTTTTT. Protein product: CAGSLFGGTGELFF. The full variable domain, rest sourced from reference TRBV7-3 and TRBJ2-2, is GAGVSQTPSNKVTEKGKYVELRCDPISGHTALYWYRQSLGQGPEFLIYFQGTGAADDSGLPNDRFFAVRPEGSVSTLKIQRTERGDSAVYLCAGSLFGGTGELFFGEGSRLTVL.

This clonotype was observed a handful of times. The chain's CDR3 is CSARDSRGDNSPLHF. CDR3 nucleotides: TGCAGTGCTAGAGATTCGCGGGGTGATAATTCACCCCTCCACTTT. V usage is TRBV20-1 and J usage is TRBJ1-6; D gene uncertain. Germline-derived CDR1 and CDR2 are DFQATT and SNEGSKA (reference sequence). There are 15 residues in the CDR3. V gave up 0 bases and J gave up 5 bases, with 11 bases separating them.

This clonotype was picked up many times. This chain connects TRBV20-1 to TRBJ1-4; no definite D call. Trimming left V 0 bases short and J 4 bases short, with 18 bases between. Germline CDR1 reads DFQATT; CDR2 reads SNEGSKA (reference sequence). The CDR3 is 17 residues long. The CDR3 here is CSARDRRAGKNNEKLFF. In DNA form, the CDR3 reads TGCAGTGCTAGAGATCGAAGGGCGGGGAAGAATAATGAAAAACTGTTTTTT.

The chain couples TRBV11-2 to TRBJ1-6, with D unclear. V lost 0 bases and J 10 bases, leaving 13 bases between the germline ends. This CDR3 contains 15 residues. Germline loops: CDR1 SGHAT, CDR2 FQNNGV. The CDR3 sequence: CASSLDVMHGSPLHF. The DNA for the CDR3 is TGTGCCAGCAGCTTAGATGTTATGCACGGGTCACCCCTCCACTTT.

The table lists this clonotype with a few counts. The rearrangement joins TRBV5-6 to TRBJ2-2; tentatively, D is TRBD1 (5 bases). The CDR3 is made up of 13 amino acids. Germline V gene data show CDR1 as SGHDT and CDR2 as YYEEEE. Trimming stripped 5 bases from V and 6 bases from J, with 11 bases between. In nucleotides, the CDR3 is TGTGCCAGCAGGCCAGGGTTGGCCGGGGAGCTGTTTTTT. Translation gives CASRPGLAGELFF.

This clonotype was found a few times. The CDR3: CASSLIEVPLSNQPQHF. The DNA of the CDR3 is TGCGCCAGCAGCTTGATCGAGGTCCCTCTCAGCAATCAGCCCCAGCATTTT. V and J are TRBV5-1 and TRBJ1-5; D call uncertain. Trimming stripped 1 base from V and 1 base from J, with 15 bases between. This CDR3 spans 17 amino acids. Germline V gene data show CDR1 as SGHRS and CDR2 as YFSETQ.

This clonotype is a singleton in its sample. The V and J genes are TRBV4-1 and TRBJ1-5; weak D call: TRBD1 (5 bases). Germline lookup yields CDR1 MGHRA and CDR2 YSYEKL. The ends were cut back, 4 bases at V and 6 bases at J, with 16 bases in the middle. This CDR3 has 15 amino acids. The CDR3 sequence: CASSRVGGSPQPQHF. CDR3 coding DNA: TGCGCCAGCAGCCGGGTGGGGGGATCGCCTCAGCCCCAGCATTTT.

As to this clonotype: A much larger clone sits a single nucleotide away, making a read error possible. The chain has TRBV6-5 and TRBJ2-1, with TRBD2 matching over 7 bases. V gave up 2 bases and J gave up 12 bases; unmatched junction bases: 7. The CDR3 loop spans 13 amino acids. Looked up from germline, CDR1 is MNHEY and CDR2 is SVGAGI. CDR3 in amino acids: CASSYRTSDGQFF. CDR3 DNA: TGTGCCAGCAGTTACCGGACTAGTGATGGGCAGTTCTTC.

This clonotype was detected ten times or more. V usage is TRBV12-3 or TRBV12-4 and J usage is TRBJ1-1; D gene ambiguous. V was cut by 2 bases and J by 11 bases, with 12 bases left in between. The CDR3 totals 12 residues. DNA of the CDR3: TGTGCCAGCAGTTTAACGGGGTTAACGGCTTTCTTT. Translating gives CASSLTGLTAFF.

The table lists this clonotype with many counts. This rearrangement joins TRBV7-2 to TRBJ1-4, with D unclear. The V end was cut by 2 bases, the J end by 0 bases, with 16 bases between. The length of the CDR3 is 18 residues. The germline CDR1 and CDR2 sequences are SGHTA and FQGNSA. Here the CDR3 reads CASSLNTERLPTNEKLFF. Written as DNA, the CDR3 is TGTGCCAGCAGCTTAAACACCGAGCGACTGCCAACTAATGAAAAACTGTTTTTT. Complete variable domain (other parts from reference TRBV7-2 and TRBJ1-4): GAGVSQSPSNKVTEKGKDVELRCDPISGHTALYWYRQSLGQGLEFLIYFQGNSAPDKSGLPSDRFSAERTGGSVSTLTIQRTQQEDSAVYLCASSLNTERLPTNEKLFFGSGTQLSVL.

The sample holds many counts of this clonotype. This chain joins TRBV14 and TRBJ1-2; no reliable D call. This CDR3 comprises 13 residues. Deletions cut 1 base from V and 8 bases from J, with 11 bases between. CDR1 is SGHDN and CDR2 is FVKESK in the germline V gene. This CDR3 is CASSQAPLGGYTF. The CDR3 DNA reads as TGTGCCAGCAGCCAAGCCCCCCTGGGAGGCTACACCTTC.

This clonotype was counted ten times or more. DNA for the CDR3: TGCGCCAGCAGCCAAGTGGGGGGGTTAGGTAATCAGCCCCAGCATTTT. Translation gives CASSQVGGLGNQPQHF. The V and J genes are TRBV4-1 and TRBJ1-5, with a possible D match to TRBD1 (5 bases). This CDR3 comprises 16 residues. Trimming stripped 1 base from V and 4 bases from J, with 14 bases between. The germline V gene has CDR1 MGHRA and CDR2 YSYEKL.

This clonotype was picked up one time. Being one base from a much bigger clone, this may be a read error. This chain links TRBV4-1 with TRBJ2-7, with 11 bases lining up with TRBD1. The CDR3 has 16 residues. Germline loops: CDR1 MGHRA, CDR2 YSYEKL. The DNA for the CDR3 is TGCGCCAGCAACCAAGATCCCGGGACAGGGGGGTACGAGCAGTACTTC. The encoded protein is CASNQDPGTGGYEQYF.

As for this clonotype: This may be a read error, as it is one base from a much larger clone. The chain uses TRBV5-3 and TRBJ1-1; D possibly corresponds to TRBD1 (6 bases). TRBV5-3 is classed as an ORF, of uncertain function. The CDR3 sequence is 15 residues long. CDR3 amino acids: CASSLERTVNTEASF. CDR3 DNA: TGTGCCAGCAGCTTGGAAAGGACAGTGAACACTGAAGCTTCCTTT.

A word on this clonotype: This could be a read error, since a much larger clone is one nucleotide away. CDR3 sequence (DNA): TGTGCCATCAGCTTATGGGGAGACGAGCAGTACTTC. As protein: CAISLWGDEQYF. The chain carries TRBV7-9 and TRBJ2-7; tentatively, D is TRBD2 (5 bases). The CDR3 has 12 residues. The germline CDR1 and CDR2 sequences are SEHNR and FQNEAQ (reference sequence).

This clonotype has ten or more counts. This chain links TRBV2 with TRBJ1-1; D not certain. CDR1 is SNHLY, CDR2 FYNNEI, per germline. The CDR3 covers 13 residues. V was pared by 0 bases and J by 6 bases, with 8 bases between. CDR3 sequence (DNA): TGTGCCAGCAGTGAAGCGACTTACCCTGAAGCTTTCTTT. It specifies CASSEATYPEAFF.

This clonotype has at least ten counts. This chain links TRBV12-3 or TRBV12-4 with TRBJ1-5; unclear D gene. V lost 8 bases and J 4 bases, leaving 9 bases between the germline ends. The CDR3 extends over 12 amino acids. CDR3 sequence reads: CASGNSNQPQHF. The CDR3 coding sequence is TGTGCCAGCGGTAATAGTAATCAGCCCCAGCATTTT.

This clonotype was counted at least ten times. The CDR3 spells CASRSLDGNYGYTF. In nucleotides, the CDR3 is TGTGCCAGTCGCTCCTTAGACGGAAACTATGGCTACACCTTC. The V gene is TRBV2, the J gene TRBJ1-2; no clear D gene. Germline values: CDR1 SNHLY, CDR2 FYNNEI. The CDR3 contains 14 residues. V lost 9 bases, J lost 2 bases, and 16 bases lay in between.

This clonotype occurred a few times. The V and J genes are TRBV7-9 and TRBJ2-5; the match to TRBD1 covers 7 bases. The junction had 3 bases not matched to a gene; V was cut back by 2 bases and J by 3 bases. Germline lookup yields CDR1 SEHNR and CDR2 FQNEAQ (reference sequence). CDR3 length equals 14 residues. DNA for the CDR3: TGTGCCAGCAGCTTAAGACAGGGAGAAGAGACCCAGTACTTC. This encodes CASSLRQGEETQYF. Full variable domain (outside the CDR3, taken from reference TRBV7-9 and TRBJ2-5): DTGVSQNPRHKITKRGQNVTFRCDPISEHNRLYWYRQTLGQGPEFLTYFQNEAQLEKSRLLSDRFSAERPKGSFSTLEIQRTEQGDSAMYLCASSLRQGEETQYFGPGTRLLVL.

This clonotype was seen ten or more times. The chain combines TRBV20-1 with TRBJ1-1, with D unclear. Germline loops: CDR1 DFQATT, CDR2 SNEGSKA (reference sequence). The CDR3 covers 10 residues. Trimming left V 4 bases short and J 0 bases short, with 0 bases between. Here the CDR3 reads CSAMNTEAFF. CDR3 nucleotide sequence: TGCAGTGCTATGAACACTGAAGCTTTCTTT.

As to this clonotype: This likely comes from a read error, as the CDR3 has no conserved phenylalanine or tryptophan at its end. The chain is built from TRBV7-8 and TRBJ2-7, with a weak D call TRBD1 (5 bases). CDR1 is SGHVS, CDR2 FQNEAQ, per germline. CDR3 length equals 12 residues. V was cut by 3 bases and J by 4 bases, with 7 bases left in between. The CDR3 loop reads CASSFTGYEQYC. In nucleotides, the CDR3 is TGTGCCAGCAGCTTCACAGGATACGAGCAGTACTGC.

Only a few counts were recorded for this clonotype. The chain combines TRBV11-3 with TRBJ2-1; D may correspond to TRBD1 or TRBD2 (5 bases each). Per germline, CDR1 SGHNT and CDR2 YENEEA. Trimming pared 1 base from V and 5 bases from J, leaving 12 bases between. The CDR3 has 15 residues. CDR3: CASSLGGAVNNEQFF. In DNA, the CDR3 is TGTGCCAGCAGCTTAGGAGGGGCGGTCAACAATGAGCAGTTCTTC.

This clonotype showed up just a few times. The J gene is TRBJ2-1, the V gene TRBV29-1; D unclear. Per the germline V gene, CDR1 is SQVTM and CDR2 is ANQGSEA. The CDR3 spans 11 residues. V lost 4 bases and J 7 bases, leaving 8 bases between the germline ends. DNA for the CDR3: TGCAGCGTTGTACGCCGTAATGAGCAGTTCTTC. Protein sequence: CSVVRRNEQFF.

The gene calls are TRBV27 and TRBJ2-7, with D possibly being TRBD1 or TRBD2 (5 bases each). CDR1 is MNHEY and CDR2 is SMNVEV in the germline V gene (reference sequence). This CDR3 is built from 15 residues. Trimming stripped 6 bases from V and 4 bases from J, with 19 bases between. The CDR3 here is CASSPRGVWGYEQYF. CDR3 nucleotide sequence: TGTGCCAGCAGCCCCCGGGGTGTTTGGGGGTACGAGCAGTACTTC.

A word on this clonotype: Since a much larger clone is just one base distant, this may be a read error. The conserved final phenylalanine or tryptophan is absent from the CDR3, which likely points to a read error. V usage is TRBV12-5 and J usage is TRBJ2-1; no clear D gene. In germline, CDR1 is LGHNT, CDR2 FRNRAP. Between the trimmed V and J ends, which lost 1 base and 5 bases, there was a span of 6 bases. The CDR3 extends over 13 amino acids. The CDR3, as DNA: TGTGCTAGTGGTTTGGGGATAGACAATGAGCAGTTCTCC. This sequence encodes CASGLGIDNEQFS.

V gene TRBV3-1 combines with J gene TRBJ1-4, with D uncertain. V shed 0 bases and J shed 5 bases, with 7 bases lying between them. CDR1 LGHDT and CDR2 YNNKEL come from the germline V gene (reference sequence). CDR3 length: 14 residues. CDR3 in amino acids: CASSQDRINEKLFF. CDR3 coding DNA: TGTGCCAGCAGCCAAGACAGAATAAATGAAAAACTGTTTTTT.

Concerning this clonotype itself: This sequence may be a read error, since a much larger clone differs from it by one base. The V call is TRBV12-3 or TRBV12-4, the J call TRBJ1-6, with a weak D call TRBD1 (5 bases). V dropped 3 bases and J dropped 2 bases, with 17 bases sitting between them. This CDR3 has 18 amino acids. CDR3 bases: TGTGCCAGCAGTTTTATGTGGGACGGGGGTACCTATAATTCACCCCTCCACTTT. Its protein product is CASSFMWDGGTYNSPLHF.

The chain carries TRBV2 and TRBJ1-1; TRBD1 might be the D (6 bases). CDR3 size: 13 residues. CDR1 SNHLY and CDR2 FYNNEI come from the germline V gene. V lost 7 bases and J lost 5, with 14 bases in between. CDR3 DNA sequence: TGTGCCAGCAATCAGGGGACGGGGACTGAAGCTTTCTTT. This sequence encodes CASNQGTGTEAFF. Looking up the rest from reference TRBV2 and TRBJ1-1 gives the full variable domain: EPEVTQTPSHQVTQMGQEVILRCVPISNHLYFYWYRQILGQKVEFLVSFYNNEISEKSEIFDDQFSVERPDGSNFTLKIRSTKLEDSAMYFCASNQGTGTEAFFGQGTRLTVV.